One and the same sample provided the 26 T cell receptor beta chains below, sequenced in a study of blood T cell repertoires in COVID-19. The table came from immunoSEQ multiplex PCR; TCRdb's copy has only in-frame clones and leaves some out. The table lists some 180,000 clones, around 85% of them singletons. Sequences were obtained from peripheral blood. These receptors all come from a woman aged 55-70 years with acute or convalescent COVID-19.

The gene calls are TRBV10-3 and TRBJ2-3; a possible D gene is TRBD2 (6 bases). Trimming took 2 bases from V and 1 from J, leaving 16 bases between them. This CDR3 has 17 amino acids. Germline CDR1 and CDR2: ENHRY and SYGVKD. This CDR3 is CAISEDETGEGTDTQYF. The CDR3 bases are TGTGCCATCAGTGAGGATGAAACGGGAGAAGGCACAGATACGCAGTATTTT.

The V gene is TRBV6-1, the J gene TRBJ1-1, with 7 positions matching TRBD1. The CDR3 length is 15 residues. The V gene's germline CDR1 is MNHNS and CDR2 SASEGT. The junction had 4 bases not matched to a gene; V was cut back by 3 bases and J by 0 bases. This CDR3 reads CASSDTGQLNTEAFF. CDR3 sequence (DNA): TGTGCCAGCAGTGACACGGGACAGTTGAACACTGAAGCTTTCTTT.

The V and J genes are TRBV30 and TRBJ1-3; D is perhaps TRBD1 (6 bases). Trimming stripped 0 bases from V and 8 bases from J, with 11 bases between. This CDR3 is built from 13 residues. Germline V gene data show CDR1 as GTSNPN and CDR2 as SVGIG (reference sequence). The CDR3, as DNA: TGTGCCTGGAGTGTACAGGGTATGGACACCATATATTTT. This encodes CAWSVQGMDTIYF.

The chain combines TRBV25-1 with TRBJ2-3; 7 positions match TRBD1. Germline CDR1 reads MGHDK; CDR2 reads SYGVNS. The V and J ends lost 6 bases and 3 bases, in that order; junction bases with no gene match: 6. This CDR3 region has 14 residues. The CDR3 loop is CASRPGGGTDTQYF. The CDR3, as DNA: TGTGCCAGCAGACCAGGGGGTGGTACAGATACGCAGTATTTT.

A single count supports this clone. V is TRBV10-3 and J is TRBJ1-3; D may be TRBD1 (5 bases). Trimming cost V 8 bases and J 4 bases, with 9 bases left between them. Germline V gene data show CDR1 as ENHRY and CDR2 as SYGVKD. The CDR3 runs 12 residues. CDR3 region: CAIGAGGNTIYF. CDR3 sequence (DNA): TGTGCCATCGGGGCGGGAGGAAACACCATATATTTT.

This sequence joins TRBV28 and TRBJ2-3; D remains ambiguous. This CDR3 has 11 amino acids. Trimming pared 5 bases from V and 6 bases from J, leaving 6 bases between. Looked up from germline, CDR1 is MDHEN and CDR2 is SYDVKM. The CDR3 is CASSPSDTQYF. Written as DNA, the CDR3 is TGTGCCAGCAGTCCTTCCGATACGCAGTATTTT.

This clone was seen more than once but under ten times. The genes are TRBV2 and TRBJ2-1; 9 bases agree with TRBD2. Trimming took 6 bases from V and 4 from J; bases not matched to a gene: 7. Germline CDR1 reads SNHLY; CDR2 reads FYNNEI. The CDR3 runs 15 residues. The DNA for the CDR3 is TGTGCCAGCAGATACGAGCGGGAGGCGTACAATGAGCAGTTCTTC. It yields the protein CASRYEREAYNEQFF.

V usage is TRBV2 and J usage is TRBJ1-6; D not certain. This CDR3 comprises 14 residues. Germline-derived CDR1 and CDR2 are SNHLY and FYNNEI. V was cut by 2 bases and J by 5 bases, with 7 bases left in between. The CDR3 region has the DNA TGTGCCAGCAGTGAACCGGTACATAATTCACCCCTCCACTTT. Translated: CASSEPVHNSPLHF.

This chain uses TRBV10-3 with TRBJ2-7, with TRBD2 matching over 12 bases. The V gene's germline CDR1 is ENHRY and CDR2 SYGVKD. CDR3 size: 13 residues. After removal of 6 bases from V and 4 bases from J, the junction contained 1 base not matched to a gene. The CDR3 protein is CAIRLAGGYEQYF. For the CDR3, the DNA is TGTGCCATCAGACTAGCGGGAGGTTACGAGCAGTACTTC.

J is TRBJ2-3 and V is TRBV11-1; no clear D gene. The germline CDR1 and CDR2 sequences are SGHAT and FQDESV (reference sequence). The CDR3 length is 13 residues. V lost 2 bases and J 1 base, leaving 4 bases between the germline ends. The chain's CDR3 is CASSLRGTDTQYF. The CDR3 DNA reads as TGTGCCAGCAGCTTACGCGGCACAGATACGCAGTATTTT.

This clone was seen once. V usage is TRBV5-5 and J usage is TRBJ2-2; TRBD1 aligns across 7 bases. This CDR3 is 15 amino acids long. V was clipped by 4 bases and J by 0 bases; unmatched bases: 3. Germline V gene data show CDR1 as SGHKS and CDR2 as YYEKEE (reference sequence). The CDR3 DNA is TGTGCCAGCAGCAACGACAGGGCGAACACCGGGGAGCTGTTTTTT. As protein: CASSNDRANTGELFF.

The rearrangement uses TRBV28 and TRBJ2-5; the D gene is possibly TRBD2 (6 bases). CDR3 length: 14 amino acids. Per the germline V gene, CDR1 is MDHEN and CDR2 is SYDVKM. Trimming stripped 5 bases from V and 4 bases from J, with 14 bases between. CDR3 region: CASSERAYRETQYF. The CDR3 DNA is TGTGCCAGCAGTGAGCGGGCCTACCGAGAGACCCAGTACTTC.

V and J are TRBV6-5 and TRBJ1-3, with 7 bases lining up with TRBD1. With 0 bases clipped from V and 10 bases from J, the junction kept 9 bases outside the gene matches. Germline loops: CDR1 MNHEY, CDR2 SVGAGI. The CDR3 is 15 residues long. The CDR3 reads CASSYSIRQGSTIYF. Written as DNA, the CDR3 is TGTGCCAGCAGTTACTCGATCAGACAGGGTTCAACCATATATTTT.

The CDR3 DNA is TGTGCCAGCGGCTTAGCCAAAAACATTCAGTACTTC. It specifies CASGLAKNIQYF. This chain links TRBV6-5 with TRBJ2-4; no definite D call. Germline V gene lookup returns CDR1 MNHEY and CDR2 SVGAGI. V shed 8 bases and J shed 0 bases, with 5 bases lying between them. This CDR3 is built from 12 residues.

This CDR3 is CASSRTGGGYNEQFF. The CDR3 nucleotides are TGTGCCAGCAGCCGTACAGGGGGCGGCTACAATGAGCAGTTCTTC. V and J are TRBV7-8 and TRBJ2-1, with 9 positions matching TRBD1. CDR3 length: 15 amino acids. V lost 5 bases, J lost 3 bases, and 5 bases stayed unmatched. CDR1 is SGHVS and CDR2 is FQNEAQ in the germline V gene.

This clone was recorded at least ten times. This chain links TRBV19 with TRBJ1-5; the D gene is possibly TRBD1 (5 bases). Trimming cost V 6 bases and J 9 bases, with 18 bases left between them. CDR1 and CDR2 from the germline V gene are LNHDA and SQIVND (reference sequence). The CDR3 runs to 14 residues. The CDR3 nucleotides are TGTGCCAGTAGAGACGACAGTCCCCTAACGCCCCAGCATTTT. Translating gives CASRDDSPLTPQHF. Full variable domain (rest looked up from reference TRBV19 and TRBJ1-5): DGGITQSPKYLFRKEGQNVTLSCEQNLNHDAMYWYRQDPGQGLRLIYYSQIVNDFQKGDIAEGYSVSREKKESFPLTVTSAQKNPTAFYLCASRDDSPLTPQHFGDGTRLSIL.

The V and J genes are TRBV25-1 and TRBJ2-3, with TRBD2 identical over 7 bases. In germline, CDR1 is MGHDK, CDR2 SYGVNS. The V segment lost 4 bases and the J segment 2 bases; nucleotides outside the gene matches: 6. CDR3 length: 15 residues. CDR3: CASSAWRGNTDTQYF. As DNA, the CDR3 is TGTGCCAGCAGTGCGTGGCGGGGGAACACAGATACGCAGTATTTT.

The chain employs TRBV7-2 and TRBJ2-2; TRBD2 agrees at 7 bases. The germline CDR1 and CDR2 sequences are SGHTA and FQGNSA. This CDR3 is 17 amino acids long. The V segment lost 1 base and the J segment 4 bases; nucleotides outside the gene matches: 9. CDR3 residues: CASSLVNPAGFTGELFF. CDR3 DNA: TGTGCCAGCAGCTTAGTCAATCCAGCGGGGTTCACCGGGGAGCTGTTTTTT.

Turning to this clone: Given the absence of the conserved phenylalanine or tryptophan at the CDR3 end, a read error is likely. The DNA is omitted, as the CDR3 cannot be located on it reliably, and the CDR3 follows TCRdb's listing. The chain carries TRBV12-5 and TRBJ2-7; the DNA was not compared with TRBD2, the D call given in the table. Per the germline V gene, CDR1 is LGHNT and CDR2 is FRNRAP. The CDR3 extends over 11 residues, inclusive of both ends. CDR3 sequence reads: CASGLRLLPGD.

The V gene is TRBV11-2, the J gene TRBJ2-7; 8 positions agree with TRBD2. CDR3 size: 15 residues. V gave up 4 bases and J gave up 4 bases; unmatched junction bases: 9. The V gene's germline CDR1 is SGHAT and CDR2 FQNNGV. CDR3 DNA: TGTGCCAGCAGCTCCCAGAGCGGGAGCTTTTACGAGCAGTACTTC. Its translation: CASSSQSGSFYEQYF.

This rearrangement joins TRBV24-1 to TRBJ1-2; perhaps TRBD1 as D (5 bases). CDR3 length: 14 amino acids. V lost 6 bases to trimming and J lost 6 bases, with 16 bases between them. In germline, CDR1 is KGHDR, CDR2 SFDVKD. The CDR3 nucleotides are TGTGCCACCAGTCAAGGGGATATAGGGAATGGCTACACCTTC. The encoded protein is CATSQGDIGNGYTF.

The CDR3 spells CASSLAGTGNTGELFF. CDR3 nucleotides: TGTGCCAGCAGCTTAGCTGGGACAGGGAACACCGGGGAGCTGTTTTTT. J is TRBJ2-2 and V is TRBV7-6; 8 bases align to TRBD1. J gave up 1 base and V 0 bases, and 1 base lay outside the gene matches. Per germline, CDR1 SGHVS and CDR2 FNYEAQ. The CDR3 contains 16 residues.

This chain links TRBV6-5 with TRBJ2-2; TRBD1 agrees at 7 bases. Germline trimming cut 6 bases from V and 4 bases from J; bases unmatched to any gene: 8. CDR1 and CDR2 (germline): MNHEY, SVGAGI. CDR3 length: 15 amino acids. The CDR3 here is CASRARPGGTGELFF. CDR3 nucleotide sequence: TGTGCCAGCAGGGCGAGGCCAGGGGGCACCGGGGAGCTGTTTTTT.

V gene TRBV25-1 combines with J gene TRBJ2-7; 10 bases map to TRBD2. This CDR3 contains 16 residues. CDR1 is MGHDK and CDR2 is SYGVNS in the germline V gene. The V and J ends lost 1 base and 4 bases, in that order; junction bases with no gene match: 7. The CDR3 loop is CASSESRGLAVYEQYF. The CDR3 region has the DNA TGTGCCAGCAGTGAATCCCGCGGACTAGCGGTGTACGAGCAGTACTTC.

This chain links TRBV6-5 with TRBJ2-7, with 7 bases lining up with TRBD2. The trim removed 6 bases at V and 0 bases at J, leaving 8 bases unmatched. CDR3 size: 15 residues. Per the germline V gene, CDR1 is MNHEY and CDR2 is SVGAGI. The DNA for the CDR3 is TGTGCCAGCAGCCCCTCTAGCGGATTCTCCTACGAGCAGTACTTC. Its protein is CASSPSSGFSYEQYF.

This chain uses TRBV6-5 with TRBJ2-7; 9 bases map to TRBD1. The CDR3 loop spans 15 amino acids. Trimming at V came to 4 bases and at J to 4 bases, leaving 8 bases not matched to a gene. Germline CDR1 is MNHEY and CDR2 is SVGAGI. CDR3 in amino acids: CASSSPRTGVYEQYF. CDR3 DNA sequence: TGTGCCAGCAGTTCCCCACGGACAGGGGTGTACGAGCAGTACTTC.